The clone carrying this T cell receptor (beta chain) was detected only a few times. Its antigen is not identified. Between the trimmed V and J ends, which lost 2 bases and 4 bases, there was a span of 14 bases. The germline CDR1 and CDR2 sequences are MNHEY and SVGAGI. The length of the CDR3 is 15 residues. This sample was included in a study of cytomegalovirus exposure and HLA in healthy donors. Broader study findings: The study had only CMV serostatus as immune exposure information. For presence/absence analyses, sequencing depth was assumed to be roughly uniform across donors.

13 Jbeta primers and 60 Vbeta primers were used for the PCR. The assay was immunoSEQ multiplex PCR, and TCRdb's table has in-frame clones only and misses some. The sample includes 120,000 or so clones, approximately 75% of them seen just once. The chain combines TRBV6-5 with TRBJ1-2; D perhaps matches TRBD1 (6 bases). The clonotype was recovered from a man aged 50 to 59 in good health and CMV-seropositive. The sample was PBMCs. CDR3 amino acids: CASSYRGGSGYGYTF. CDR3 in DNA: TGTGCCAGCAGTTACAGGGGGGGTTCAGGCTATGGCTACACCTTC.